This T cell receptor beta chain was identified during a study of T cell clones after liver transplantation. As for the study in general: Graft-donor-reactive sequences were compared with third-party-reactive TCRbeta sequences from pre-transplant mixed lymphocyte reactions. Standard immunosuppression, with no induction, continued until 12-24 months after transplant. Samples came pre-transplant, pre-randomization before withdrawal, and post-randomization after withdrawal ended.

The CDR3 runs 15 residues. With 4 bases removed from V and 8 bases from J, the gap between germline ends came to 20 bases. The germline CDR1 and CDR2 sequences are MNHEY and SMNVEV (reference sequence). TCRdb keeps only in-frame clones here, not all; method: immunoSEQ multiplex PCR. The sample shows some 80,000 clones, around 80% of them seen only once. This specimen was CD4+ T cells from blood, taken roughly 48 months after liver transplant. The rearrangement joins TRBV27 to TRBJ1-2, with D tentatively TRBD1 (5 bases). The source is a human patient who received a liver transplant. The T cells may partly be graft donor cells. This CDR3 reads CASSSLGAGPTGYTF. The CDR3 coding sequence is TGTGCCAGCAGTTCCCTCGGCGCGGGGCCGACCGGCTACACCTTC.